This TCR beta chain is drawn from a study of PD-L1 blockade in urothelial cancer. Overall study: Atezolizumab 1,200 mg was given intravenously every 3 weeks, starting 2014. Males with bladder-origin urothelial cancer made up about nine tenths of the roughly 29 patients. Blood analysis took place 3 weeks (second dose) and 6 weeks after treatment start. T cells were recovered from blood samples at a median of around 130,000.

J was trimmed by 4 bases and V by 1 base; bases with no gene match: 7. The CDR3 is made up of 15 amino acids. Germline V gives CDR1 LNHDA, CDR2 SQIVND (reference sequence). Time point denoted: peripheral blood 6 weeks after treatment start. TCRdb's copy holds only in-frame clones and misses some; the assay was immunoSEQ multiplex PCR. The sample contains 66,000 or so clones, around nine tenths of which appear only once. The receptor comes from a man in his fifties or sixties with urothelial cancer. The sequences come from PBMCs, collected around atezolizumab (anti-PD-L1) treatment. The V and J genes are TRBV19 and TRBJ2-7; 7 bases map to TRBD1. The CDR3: CASSIGGGRAYEQYF. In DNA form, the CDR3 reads TGTGCCAGTAGTATAGGAGGGGGCAGAGCGTACGAGCAGTACTTC.